In its sample, the clone carrying this TCR beta chain ranks as medium-sized. Via MiXCR, TCRdb re-called the RT-PCR reads, giving one row per CDR3 protein. The table includes about 2,900 distinct CDR3 sequences, under 7% detected once. This sample is drawn from a study of patients and donors after allogeneic stem cell transplantation. The CDR3 contains 19 residues. Trimming removed 0 bases from V and 6 bases from J, with 24 bases in between. Germline CDR1 and CDR2: MNHEY and SVGAGI. The source is a human donor who was either an allogeneic HSCT recipient or a stem cell or donor lymphocyte infusion donor (not recorded which). It is not recorded whose cells these are; they may come from a transplant donor. The J gene is TRBJ2-1, the V gene TRBV6-5, with D tentatively TRBD1 (5 bases). Sequencing input: blood, either unsorted or a sorted T cell fraction (not recorded which). This CDR3 is CASSYSNQGFGPKTNEQFF. CDR3 DNA: TGTGCCAGCAGTTACTCGAACCAGGGATTTGGGCCGAAAACCAATGAGCAGTTCTTC.